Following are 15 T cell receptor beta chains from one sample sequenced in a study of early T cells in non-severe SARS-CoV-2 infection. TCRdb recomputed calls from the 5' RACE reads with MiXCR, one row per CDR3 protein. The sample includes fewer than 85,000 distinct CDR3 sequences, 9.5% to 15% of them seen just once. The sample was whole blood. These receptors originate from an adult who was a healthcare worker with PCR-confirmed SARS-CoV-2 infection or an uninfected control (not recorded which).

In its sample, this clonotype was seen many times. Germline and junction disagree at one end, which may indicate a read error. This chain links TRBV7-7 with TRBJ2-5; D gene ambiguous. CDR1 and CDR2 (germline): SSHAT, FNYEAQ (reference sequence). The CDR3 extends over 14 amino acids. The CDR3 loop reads CASSLSRQQETQYF. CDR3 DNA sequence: TGTGCTAGCAGCTTAAGTCGGCAGCAAGAGACCCAGTACTTC.

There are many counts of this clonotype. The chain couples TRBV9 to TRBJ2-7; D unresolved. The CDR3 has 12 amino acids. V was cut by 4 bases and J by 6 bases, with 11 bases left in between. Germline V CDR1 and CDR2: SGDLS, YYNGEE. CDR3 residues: CASSPDPGEQYF. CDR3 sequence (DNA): TGTGCCAGCAGCCCGGACCCCGGCGAGCAGTACTTC.

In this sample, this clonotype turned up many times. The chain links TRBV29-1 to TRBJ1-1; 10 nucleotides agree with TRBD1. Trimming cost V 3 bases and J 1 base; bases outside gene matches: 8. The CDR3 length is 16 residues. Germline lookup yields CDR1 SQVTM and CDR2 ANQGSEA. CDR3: CSVDLDRGRGNTEAFF. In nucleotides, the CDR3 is TGCAGCGTTGACCTAGACAGGGGGCGAGGGAACACTGAAGCTTTCTTT.

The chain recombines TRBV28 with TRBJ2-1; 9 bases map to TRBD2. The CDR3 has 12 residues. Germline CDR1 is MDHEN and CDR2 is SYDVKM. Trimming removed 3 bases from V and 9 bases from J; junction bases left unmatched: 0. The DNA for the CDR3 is TGTGCCAGCAGTTTGGGACTAGCTGAGCAGTTCTTC. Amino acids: CASSLGLAEQFF. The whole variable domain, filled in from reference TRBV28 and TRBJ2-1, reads DVKVTQSSRYLVKRTGEKVFLECVQDMDHENMFWYRQDPGLGLRLIYFSYDVKMKEKGDIPEGYSVSREKKERFSLILESASTNQTSMYLCASSLGLAEQFFGPGTRLTVL.

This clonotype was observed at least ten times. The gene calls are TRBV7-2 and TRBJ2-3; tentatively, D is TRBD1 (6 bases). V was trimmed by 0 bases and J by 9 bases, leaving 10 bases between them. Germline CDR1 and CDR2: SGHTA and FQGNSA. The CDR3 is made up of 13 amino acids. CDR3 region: CASSLAGARTQYF. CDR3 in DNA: TGTGCCAGCAGCTTAGCGGGGGCCCGAACGCAGTATTTT. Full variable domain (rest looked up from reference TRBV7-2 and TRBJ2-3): GAGVSQSPSNKVTEKGKDVELRCDPISGHTALYWYRQSLGQGLEFLIYFQGNSAPDKSGLPSDRFSAERTGGSVSTLTIQRTQQEDSAVYLCASSLAGARTQYFGPGTRLTVL.

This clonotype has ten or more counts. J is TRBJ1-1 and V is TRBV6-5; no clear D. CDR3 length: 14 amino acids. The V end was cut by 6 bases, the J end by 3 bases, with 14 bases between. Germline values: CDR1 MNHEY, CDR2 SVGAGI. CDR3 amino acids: CASSPLPRDTEAFF. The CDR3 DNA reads TGTGCCAGCAGCCCCTTGCCTCGGGACACTGAAGCTTTCTTT.

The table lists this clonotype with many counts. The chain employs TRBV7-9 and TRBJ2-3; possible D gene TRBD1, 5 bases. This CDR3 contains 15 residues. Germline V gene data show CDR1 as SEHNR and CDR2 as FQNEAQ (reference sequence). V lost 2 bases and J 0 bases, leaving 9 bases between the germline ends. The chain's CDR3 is CASSLSGPSTDTQYF. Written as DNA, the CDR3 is TGTGCCAGCAGCTTATCAGGGCCTAGCACAGATACGCAGTATTTT. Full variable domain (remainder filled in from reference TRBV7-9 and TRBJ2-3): DTGVSQNPRHKITKRGQNVTFRCDPISEHNRLYWYRQTLGQGPEFLTYFQNEAQLEKSRLLSDRFSAERPKGSFSTLEIQRTEQGDSAMYLCASSLSGPSTDTQYFGPGTRLTVL.

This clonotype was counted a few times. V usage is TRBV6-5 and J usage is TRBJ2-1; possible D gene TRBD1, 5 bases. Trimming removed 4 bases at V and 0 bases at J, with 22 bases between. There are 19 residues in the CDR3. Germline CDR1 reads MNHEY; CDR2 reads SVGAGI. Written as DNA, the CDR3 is TGTGCCAGCAGTTCCCCACTTGGACACACCCGAAGCTCCTACAATGAGCAGTTCTTC. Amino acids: CASSSPLGHTRSSYNEQFF.

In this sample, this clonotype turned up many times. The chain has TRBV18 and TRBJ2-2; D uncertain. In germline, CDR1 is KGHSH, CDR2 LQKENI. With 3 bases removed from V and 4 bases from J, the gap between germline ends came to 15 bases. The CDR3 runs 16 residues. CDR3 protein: CASSPVSVRVTGELFF. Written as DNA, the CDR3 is TGTGCCAGCTCACCTGTCTCCGTAAGGGTCACCGGGGAGCTGTTTTTT.

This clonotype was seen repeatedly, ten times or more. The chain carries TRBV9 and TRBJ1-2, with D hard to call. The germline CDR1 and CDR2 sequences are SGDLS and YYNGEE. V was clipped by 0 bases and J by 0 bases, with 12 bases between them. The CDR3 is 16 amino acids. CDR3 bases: TGTGCCAGCAGCGTAGATAGCCGACACGCTAACTATGGCTACACCTTC. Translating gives CASSVDSRHANYGYTF.

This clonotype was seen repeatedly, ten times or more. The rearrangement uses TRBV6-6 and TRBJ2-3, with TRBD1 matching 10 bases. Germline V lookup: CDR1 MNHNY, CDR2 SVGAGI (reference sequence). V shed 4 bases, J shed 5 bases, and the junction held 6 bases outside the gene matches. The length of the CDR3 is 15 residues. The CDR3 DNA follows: TGTGCCAGCAGTTCCGGGGACAGGGGTAGAGATACGCAGTATTTT. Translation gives CASSSGDRGRDTQYF.

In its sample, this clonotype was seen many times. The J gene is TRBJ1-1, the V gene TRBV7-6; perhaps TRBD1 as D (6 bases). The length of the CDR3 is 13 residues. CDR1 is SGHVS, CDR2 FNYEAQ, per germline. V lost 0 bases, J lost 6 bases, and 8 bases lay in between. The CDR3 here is CASSLAGGPEAFF. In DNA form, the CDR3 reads TGTGCCAGCAGCTTAGCGGGGGGCCCTGAAGCTTTCTTT.

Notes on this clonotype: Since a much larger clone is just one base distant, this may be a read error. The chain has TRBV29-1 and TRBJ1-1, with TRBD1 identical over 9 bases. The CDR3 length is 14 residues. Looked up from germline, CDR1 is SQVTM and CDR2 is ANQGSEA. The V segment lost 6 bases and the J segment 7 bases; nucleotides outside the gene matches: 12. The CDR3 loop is CSVIGQGKDIEAFF. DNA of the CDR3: TGCAGCGTCATCGGACAGGGGAAGGACATTGAAGCTTTCTTT.

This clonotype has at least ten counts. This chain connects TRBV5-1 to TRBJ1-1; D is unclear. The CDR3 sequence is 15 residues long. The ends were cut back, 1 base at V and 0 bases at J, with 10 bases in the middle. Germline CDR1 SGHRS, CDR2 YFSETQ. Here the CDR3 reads CASSLFGGLNTEAFF. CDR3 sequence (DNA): TGCGCCAGCAGCTTGTTTGGAGGGCTGAACACTGAAGCTTTCTTT. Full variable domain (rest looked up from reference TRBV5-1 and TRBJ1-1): KAGVTQTPRYLIKTRGQQVTLSCSPISGHRSVSWYQQTPGQGLQFLFEYFSETQRNKGNFPGRFSGRQFSNSRSEMNVSTLELGDSALYLCASSLFGGLNTEAFFGQGTRLTVV.

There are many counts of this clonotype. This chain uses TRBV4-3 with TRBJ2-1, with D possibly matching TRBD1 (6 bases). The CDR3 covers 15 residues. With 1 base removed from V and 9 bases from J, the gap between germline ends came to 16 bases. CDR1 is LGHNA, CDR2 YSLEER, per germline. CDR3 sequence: CASSQVLGAGVEQFF. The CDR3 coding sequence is TGCGCCAGCAGCCAAGTTCTTGGGGCAGGGGTTGAGCAGTTCTTC.